One sample yielded the 27 T cell receptor beta chains listed below, sequenced in a study of shared clonotypes between healthy human individuals. The protocol was immunoSEQ multiplex PCR, while the TCRdb copy is restricted to in-frame clones and leaves out a portion. The table lists about 380,000 clones, about 96% of them singletons, with more than 0.3% in the top ten. Sequencing was performed on memory CD8+ T cells sorted from blood. This sample's subset: CD45RO+ cells pooled with CCR7-negative TemRA cells. The receptors come from a man aged 30 to 45 in good health.

Only one count was recorded for this clone. The V and J genes are TRBV2 and TRBJ1-2; D is undetermined. The CDR3 contains 10 residues. The germline CDR1 and CDR2 sequences are SNHLY and FYNNEI. V lost 8 bases to trimming and J lost 5 bases, with 6 bases between them. The CDR3 sequence: CASGGYGYTF. The CDR3 DNA is TGTGCCAGCGGAGGTTATGGCTACACCTTC.

V and J are TRBV9 and TRBJ2-1, with no clear D. There are 13 residues in the CDR3. V was trimmed by 0 bases and J by 7 bases, leaving 8 bases between them. Germline V gene data show CDR1 as SGDLS and CDR2 as YYNGEE. CDR3 in DNA: TGTGCCAGCAGCGTAGTGTTCGGGAATGAGCAGTTCTTC. It is translated as CASSVVFGNEQFF.

V is TRBV6-5 and J is TRBJ2-1; 13 positions agree with TRBD2. V lost 5 bases to trimming and J lost 15 bases; unmatched junction nucleotides: 7. The CDR3 has 13 amino acids. Germline CDR1 and CDR2: MNHEY and SVGAGI. CDR3 loop: CASSAWTSGSLFF. In DNA, the CDR3 is TGTGCCAGCAGTGCTTGGACTAGCGGGAGTCTGTTCTTC.

The CDR3 loop reads CSAHAPHSTDTQYF. The CDR3 DNA is TGCAGCGCCCACGCCCCTCACAGCACAGATACGCAGTATTTT. The chain has TRBV29-1 and TRBJ2-3; D is uncertain. The CDR3 length is 14 residues. CDR1 is SQVTM, CDR2 ANQGSEA, per germline. The germline V and J ends were trimmed by 7 bases and 0 bases, with 14 bases remaining between them.

This chain links TRBV5-8 with TRBJ2-6; TRBD2 matches 8 bases. Germline V gene sequence: CDR1 SGHTS, CDR2 YDEGEE. The CDR3 is made up of 17 amino acids. The junction had 5 bases not matched to a gene; V was cut back by 2 bases and J by 1 base. The CDR3 region has the DNA TGTGCCAGCAGCTTAGGGCTAGCGGGTTCTGGGGCCAACGTCCTGACTTTC. This codes for CASSLGLAGSGANVLTF.

The J gene is TRBJ2-4, the V gene TRBV11-1; a weak D match, TRBD2 (6 bases). Germline V gene sequence: CDR1 SGHAT, CDR2 FQDESV (reference sequence). The CDR3 loop spans 16 amino acids. Trimming left V 5 bases short and J 4 bases short, with 18 bases between. CDR3 in DNA: TGTGCCAGCAGCATCGACTCGGGACTCAAGAAAAACATTCAGTACTTC. Amino acid sequence: CASSIDSGLKKNIQYF.

This chain uses TRBV28 with TRBJ2-3; 9 nucleotides match TRBD1. Germline V gene data show CDR1 as MDHEN and CDR2 as SYDVKM. This CDR3 has 16 residues. With 6 bases clipped from V and 1 base from J, the junction kept 8 bases outside the gene matches. The CDR3, as DNA: TGTGCCAGCAGACCGACAGGGGGTAGTGGCACAGATACGCAGTATTTT. Translating it yields CASRPTGGSGTDTQYF.

This clone was observed once. The DNA for the CDR3 is TGTGCCAGTAGTAGGGTAGGGAGCAATCAGCCCCAGCATTTT. Translated, it gives CASSRVGSNQPQHF. The chain employs TRBV19 and TRBJ1-5; no clear D. Trimming cost V 4 bases and J 1 base, with 8 bases left between them. The length of the CDR3 is 14 residues. Germline V gene lookup returns CDR1 LNHDA and CDR2 SQIVND (reference sequence).

The J gene is TRBJ1-4, the V gene TRBV2, with D unresolved. The germline CDR1 and CDR2 sequences are SNHLY and FYNNEI. The CDR3 sequence is 12 residues long. The V gene lost 10 bases and the J gene lost 4 bases, with 10 bases spanning the gap. In DNA, the CDR3 is TGTGCCATTAGGACGGATAATGAAAAACTGTTTTTT. Residues: CAIRTDNEKLFF. Full variable domain (outside the CDR3, taken from reference TRBV2 and TRBJ1-4): EPEVTQTPSHQVTQMGQEVILRCVPISNHLYFYWYRQILGQKVEFLVSFYNNEISEKSEIFDDQFSVERPDGSNFTLKIRSTKLEDSAMYFCAIRTDNEKLFFGSGTQLSVL.

In this sample, this clone turned up once. The V call is TRBV10-1, the J call TRBJ2-1, with 7 bases aligning to TRBD2. The ends lost 5 bases at V and 11 bases at J; junction bases unmatched: 15. CDR3 length equals 15 residues. From germline, CDR1 is WNHNN and CDR2 SYGVQD (reference sequence). The CDR3 sequence: CASSSVITSAHKQFF. In nucleotides, the CDR3 is TGCGCCAGCAGTAGTGTCATCACTAGCGCCCATAAGCAGTTCTTC.

This chain uses TRBV6-1 with TRBJ1-2; 7 positions match TRBD1. Germline V gene sequence: CDR1 MNHNS, CDR2 SASEGT. There are 14 residues in the CDR3. Trimming took 6 bases from V and 7 from J; bases not matched to a gene: 11. CDR3 bases: TGTGCCAGCAGATTTGGCAGGGGGAAGAGTGGCTACACCTTC. Translation: CASRFGRGKSGYTF.

The V gene is TRBV14, the J gene TRBJ1-1; D gene unclear. CDR1 SGHDN and CDR2 FVKESK come from the germline V gene. Trimming pared 0 bases from V and 4 bases from J, leaving 3 bases between. The CDR3 length is 12 residues. The CDR3 spells CASSQEGTEAFF. CDR3 sequence (DNA): TGTGCCAGCAGCCAAGAGGGCACTGAAGCTTTCTTT.

This chain uses TRBV27 with TRBJ2-7; TRBD2 matches 7 bases. Germline values: CDR1 MNHEY, CDR2 SMNVEV (reference sequence). The ends lost 2 bases at V and 8 bases at J; junction bases unmatched: 3. The CDR3 loop spans 12 amino acids. The CDR3 DNA is TGTGCCAGCAGTTTACCGGGGGGTCAGCAGTACTTC. Translated, it gives CASSLPGGQQYF.

V is TRBV27 and J is TRBJ2-1, with D possibly matching TRBD1 (5 bases). Germline V gene sequence: CDR1 MNHEY, CDR2 SMNVEV (reference sequence). This CDR3 is built from 15 residues. V was shortened by 6 bases and J by 7 bases, with 19 bases between the two germline ends. CDR3 sequence reads: CASSARQSARNEQFF. For the CDR3, the DNA is TGTGCCAGCAGCGCTAGACAGTCGGCGAGGAATGAGCAGTTCTTC.

The chain has TRBV16 and TRBJ2-7; 7 bases map to TRBD1. V dropped 4 bases and J dropped 12; count of bases not matched to a gene: 9. Germline V gives CDR1 KGHSY, CDR2 FQNENV. This CDR3 region has 12 residues. This CDR3 reads CASSLRQGLLYF. CDR3 sequence (DNA): TGTGCCAGCAGCCTTCGACAGGGATTGCTGTACTTC. Full variable domain (rest looked up from reference TRBV16 and TRBJ2-7): GEEVAQTPKHLVRGEGQKAKLYCAPIKGHSYVFWYQQVLKNEFKFLISFQNENVFDETGMPKERFSAKCLPNSPCSLEIQATKLEDSAVYFCASSLRQGLLYFGPGTRLTVT.

J is TRBJ2-2 and V is TRBV6-1; the match to TRBD2 covers 8 bases. V lost 1 base and J lost 4; bases outside the gene matches: 8. In germline, CDR1 is MNHNS, CDR2 SASEGT. CDR3 size: 17 residues. CDR3 loop: CASSEEVGLAPTGELFF. In DNA, the CDR3 is TGTGCCAGCAGTGAAGAGGTCGGACTAGCTCCCACCGGGGAGCTGTTTTTT.

This clone was seen more than once but under ten times. J is TRBJ1-1 and V is TRBV6-5, with 8 positions matching TRBD1. Looked up from germline, CDR1 is MNHEY and CDR2 is SVGAGI. This CDR3 spans 14 amino acids. With V trimmed by 2 bases and J by 1 base, 0 bases remained unmatched. The chain's CDR3 is CASSYGTGNTEAFF. As DNA, the CDR3 is TGTGCCAGCAGTTACGGGACAGGGAACACTGAAGCTTTCTTT.

Only one count was recorded for this clone. The rearrangement joins TRBV5-1 to TRBJ2-2, with D uncertain. The V gene lost 0 bases and the J gene lost 6 bases, with 12 bases spanning the gap. The CDR3 has 15 residues. Germline V gene sequence: CDR1 SGHRS, CDR2 YFSETQ. The CDR3 DNA reads TGCGCCAGCAGCTTGGACTACGATGGACCCGGGGAGCTGTTTTTT. Protein product: CASSLDYDGPGELFF.

This chain uses TRBV11-3 with TRBJ2-3, with 12 positions matching TRBD2. From germline, CDR1 is SGHNT and CDR2 YENEEA. CDR3 length: 15 residues. Losses at the gene ends were 5 bases for V and 3 bases for J; bases not matched to a gene: 3. CDR3 nucleotides: TGTGCCAGCAGCGCCGGGACTAGCGGGACAGATACGCAGTATTTT. It yields the protein CASSAGTSGTDTQYF.

J is TRBJ2-7 and V is TRBV5-1, with 8 bases aligning to TRBD1. Unmatched junction bases numbered 5, after V lost 4 bases and J lost 2 bases. Germline CDR1 and CDR2: SGHRS and YFSETQ. The CDR3 has 14 amino acids. The chain's CDR3 is CASSPGTGAYEQYF. The DNA for the CDR3 is TGCGCCAGCAGCCCGGGGACAGGCGCCTACGAGCAGTACTTC.

Comments on this clone: Given the absence of the conserved phenylalanine or tryptophan at the CDR3 end, a read error is likely. It is unclear where the CDR3 begins or ends on the DNA, so no DNA is shown, and the CDR3 is as TCRdb lists it. The V and J genes are TRBV6-5 and TRBJ1-2. Ends included, the CDR3 has 13 residues. Germline CDR1 reads MNHEY; CDR2 reads SVGAGI. CDR3 in amino acids: CASSSLNQGTTYL.

Only one count was recorded for this clone. The gene calls are TRBV7-8 and TRBJ1-2; D is undetermined. The germline V gene has CDR1 SGHVS and CDR2 FQNEAQ. This CDR3 region has 15 residues. The germline V and J ends were trimmed by 1 base and 2 bases, with 11 bases remaining between them. For the CDR3, the DNA is TGTGCCAGCAGCTTAGGTCCGGGAGGAAACTATGGCTACACCTTC. This sequence encodes CASSLGPGGNYGYTF.

This clone appeared a single time. The V gene is TRBV28, the J gene TRBJ1-5; D is undetermined. V was cut by 5 bases and J by 7 bases, with 12 bases left in between. The germline gives CDR1 MDHEN, CDR2 SYDVKM. The CDR3 extends over 13 amino acids. CDR3 bases: TGTGCCAGCAGTAGGAGTTTTGGGCAGCCCCAGCATTTT. Residues: CASSRSFGQPQHF.

V gene TRBV6-1 combines with J gene TRBJ1-3, with a tentative D call TRBD1 (6 bases). Germline V CDR1 and CDR2: MNHNS, SASEGT. Trimming removed 3 bases from V and 8 bases from J, with 17 bases in between. This CDR3 is built from 15 residues. The CDR3 region is CASSDRIYREDTIYF. The CDR3, as DNA: TGTGCCAGCAGTGATCGGATATACAGGGAAGACACCATATATTTT.

The gene calls are TRBV5-1 and TRBJ2-1; 9 nucleotides line up with TRBD2. CDR3 length: 16 residues. V trimming: 1 base; J trimming: 7 bases; junction bases outside the gene matches: 9. The V gene's germline CDR1 is SGHRS and CDR2 YFSETQ. For the CDR3, the DNA is TGCGCCAGCAGCTTGTTAGGGCGGGAGGGCCGTAATGAGCAGTTCTTC. As protein: CASSLLGREGRNEQFF.

V is TRBV5-1 and J is TRBJ1-5; TRBD1 might be the D (5 bases). The CDR3 consists of 16 residues. Germline-derived CDR1 and CDR2 are SGHRS and YFSETQ. V was cut by 0 bases and J by 1 base, with 11 bases left in between. The CDR3 DNA is TGCGCCAGCAGCTTGGGAACTTGGGGGAGCAATCAGCCCCAGCATTTT. Translating gives CASSLGTWGSNQPQHF.

The J gene is TRBJ2-5, the V gene TRBV28, with TRBD2 matching 12 bases. CDR3 length: 14 residues. Germline V gives CDR1 MDHEN, CDR2 SYDVKM. The junction had 9 bases not matched to a gene; V was cut back by 11 bases and J by 5 bases. CDR3 in amino acids: CAATTSGSTETQYF. DNA of the CDR3: TGTGCCGCCACGACTAGCGGGAGCACGGAGACCCAGTACTTC.